Shown below are 32 T cell receptor beta chains from a single sample sequenced in a study of control samples from healthy donors and cancer patients. Some clones are missing from TCRdb's copy, which holds only in-frame ones; the method was immunoSEQ multiplex PCR. The sample includes around 140,000 clones, roughly 91% seen only once; the top ten take 6% to 9.5%. Sequencing input: PBMCs. These receptors were obtained from a man aged 50-60 years with head and neck cancer.

The chain carries TRBV6-2 or TRBV6-3 and TRBJ2-7, with D possibly matching TRBD1 (6 bases). V gave up 2 bases and J gave up 4 bases, with 9 bases separating them. This CDR3 is 13 amino acids long. Germline CDR1 and CDR2: MNHEY and SVGEGT. CDR3 sequence reads: CASSYGQLYEQYF. In DNA, the CDR3 is TGTGCCAGCAGTTACGGACAGCTGTACGAGCAGTACTTC.

V gene TRBV3-1 (or the pseudogene TRBV3-2) combines with J gene TRBJ1-2, with D unclear. The CDR3 is made up of 16 amino acids. Trimming stripped 1 base from V and 2 bases from J, with 14 bases between. CDR1 and CDR2 from the germline V gene are LGHDT and YNNKEL (reference sequence). The CDR3 region is CASSQVTDGWNYGYTF. The CDR3 DNA reads TGTGCCAGCAGCCAAGTTACGGACGGATGGAACTATGGCTACACCTTC.

CDR3: CASSKKWGASSYNEQFF. The CDR3 DNA reads TGTGCCAGTAGTAAAAAGTGGGGGGCGAGCTCCTACAATGAGCAGTTCTTC. This chain uses TRBV19 with TRBJ2-1; either TRBD1 or TRBD2 may supply D (6 bases each). Germline values: CDR1 LNHDA, CDR2 SQIVND (reference sequence). V gave up 4 bases and J gave up 0 bases, with 16 bases separating them. CDR3 length: 17 residues.

J is TRBJ2-7 and V is TRBV3-1 (or the pseudogene TRBV3-2); either TRBD1 or TRBD2 may supply D (5 bases each). With 4 bases removed from V and 7 bases from J, the gap between germline ends came to 14 bases. Per the germline V gene, CDR1 is LGHDT and CDR2 is YNNKEL (reference sequence). This CDR3 has 13 residues. The CDR3 DNA reads TGTGCCAGCAGCCCCTCTGGGGACCCAGAGCAGTACTTC. Amino acid sequence: CASSPSGDPEQYF.

The chain employs TRBV9 and TRBJ2-1, with D tentatively TRBD2 (5 bases). Per the germline V gene, CDR1 is SGDLS and CDR2 is YYNGEE. The CDR3 is 15 residues long. Between the trimmed V and J ends, which lost 0 bases and 4 bases, there was a span of 11 bases. CDR3 nucleotides: TGTGCCAGCAGCGTAGGCCCCCGAGGGTACAATGAGCAGTTCTTC. Its protein product is CASSVGPRGYNEQFF.

V is TRBV11-3 and J is TRBJ2-1, with D possibly matching TRBD2 (6 bases). The ends were cut back, 3 bases at V and 5 bases at J, with 23 bases in the middle. The CDR3 covers 18 residues. CDR1 SGHNT and CDR2 YENEEA come from the germline V gene. In nucleotides, the CDR3 is TGTGCCAGCAGCTTTGACGGAACTAGCAGGACGAGGAACAATGAGCAGTTCTTC. Protein sequence: CASSFDGTSRTRNNEQFF.

The V and J genes are TRBV30 and TRBJ1-1, with 7 positions matching TRBD1. The CDR3 spans 14 residues. CDR1 is GTSNPN and CDR2 is SVGIG in the germline V gene (reference sequence). Germline trimming cut 2 bases from V and 4 bases from J; bases unmatched to any gene: 7. The CDR3 reads CAWSPTGVLTEAFF. DNA of the CDR3: TGTGCCTGGAGTCCTACAGGGGTGCTCACTGAAGCTTTCTTT. Drawing the rest from reference TRBV30 and TRBJ1-1, the complete variable domain is SQTIHQWPATLVQPVGSPLSLECTVEGTSNPNLYWYRQAAGRGLQLLFYSVGIGQISSEVPQNLSASRPQDRQFILSSKKLLLSDSGFYLCAWSPTGVLTEAFFGQGTRLTVV.

This chain connects TRBV19 to TRBJ1-5; D possibly corresponds to TRBD1 (5 bases). The CDR3 is made up of 15 amino acids. V shed 5 bases and J shed 7 bases, with 18 bases lying between them. CDR1 is LNHDA, CDR2 SQIVND, per germline (reference sequence). CDR3 region: CASSDQGQAGQPQHF. The DNA of the CDR3 is TGTGCCAGTAGTGATCAGGGCCAGGCAGGGCAGCCCCAGCATTTT.

CDR3 in DNA: TGTGCCAGCAGTTTAATGGGGCAGCCCCAGCATTTT. This codes for CASSLMGQPQHF. The V and J genes are TRBV12-3 or TRBV12-4 and TRBJ1-5, with no clear D. The V end was cut by 2 bases, the J end by 7 bases, with 6 bases between. The CDR3 has 12 residues.

This clone was counted between two and nine times. V usage is TRBV5-1 and J usage is TRBJ1-2, with a weak D call TRBD1 (5 bases). Germline CDR1 reads SGHRS; CDR2 reads YFSETQ. Trimming took off 5 bases at V and 4 bases at J, with 12 bases between the two ends. This CDR3 region has 13 residues. CDR3 amino acids: CASRGGETYGYTF. CDR3 sequence (DNA): TGCGCCAGCAGAGGAGGGGAAACCTATGGCTACACCTTC. The full variable domain, its missing parts supplied by reference TRBV5-1 and TRBJ1-2, is KAGVTQTPRYLIKTRGQQVTLSCSPISGHRSVSWYQQTPGQGLQFLFEYFSETQRNKGNFPGRFSGRQFSNSRSEMNVSTLELGDSALYLCASRGGETYGYTFGSGTRLTVV.

The V call is TRBV9, the J call TRBJ1-3; TRBD1 matches at 7 bases. Germline CDR1 is SGDLS and CDR2 is YYNGEE. The CDR3 sequence is 18 residues long. After removal of 0 bases from V and 0 bases from J, the junction contained 9 bases not matched to a gene. The CDR3 protein is CASSVENRGLVSGNTIYF. The CDR3 DNA sequence: TGTGCCAGCAGCGTAGAAAACAGGGGTCTAGTCTCTGGAAACACCATATATTTT.

The V gene is TRBV2, the J gene TRBJ1-2; D unclear. V was trimmed by 3 bases and J by 5 bases, leaving 13 bases between them. CDR1 is SNHLY and CDR2 is FYNNEI in the germline V gene. The CDR3 contains 14 residues. As DNA, the CDR3 is TGTGCCAGCAGTGACAGACTGGTTCTATATGGCTACACCTTC. This sequence encodes CASSDRLVLYGYTF.

Of note for this clone: The sample carries other DNA sequences with the same CDR3. J is TRBJ1-5 and V is TRBV18; unclear D gene. Germline loops: CDR1 KGHSH, CDR2 LQKENI. The length of the CDR3 is 14 residues. Trimming took off 1 base at V and 0 bases at J, with 4 bases between the two ends. Here the CDR3 DNA reads TGTGCCAGCTCACCACGAGATAGCAATCAGCCCCAGCATTTT. It specifies CASSPRDSNQPQHF. Based on the CDR3 plus reference TRBV18 and TRBJ1-5, the full variable domain is NAGVMQNPRHLVRRRGQEARLRCSPMKGHSHVYWYRQLPEEGLKFMVYLQKENIIDESGMPKERFSAEFPKEGPSILRIQQVVRGDSAAYFCASSPRDSNQPQHFGDGTRLSIL.

This clone occurred once. The chain links TRBV7-2 to TRBJ1-4; the D is unclear. Germline CDR1 and CDR2: SGHTA and FQGNSA. This CDR3 is 15 amino acids long. Trimming removed 2 bases from V and 0 bases from J, with 7 bases in between. The CDR3 reads CASSLQGATNEKLFF. Written as DNA, the CDR3 is TGTGCCAGCAGCTTACAAGGCGCAACTAATGAAAAACTGTTTTTT.

This clone was counted a few times. This chain connects TRBV7-9 to TRBJ2-1; 8 positions agree with TRBD1. Germline assignment: CDR1 SEHNR and CDR2 FQNEAQ (reference sequence). The CDR3 is 14 residues long. After removal of 4 bases from V and 8 bases from J, the junction contained 7 bases not matched to a gene. CDR3 in amino acids: CASSYNDRGDEQFF. Here the CDR3 DNA reads TGTGCCAGCAGCTATAACGACAGGGGCGATGAGCAGTTCTTC. Variable domain in full (rest from reference TRBV7-9 and TRBJ2-1): DTGVSQNPRHKITKRGQNVTFRCDPISEHNRLYWYRQTLGQGPEFLTYFQNEAQLEKSRLLSDRFSAERPKGSFSTLEIQRTEQGDSAMYLCASSYNDRGDEQFFGPGTRLTVL.

The chain has TRBV12-5 and TRBJ2-1, with D tentatively TRBD2 (5 bases). Trimming pared 3 bases from V and 3 bases from J, leaving 6 bases between. Germline V gene lookup returns CDR1 LGHNT and CDR2 FRNRAP. The CDR3 covers 13 residues. The CDR3 is CASGLGGYNEQFF. The CDR3 nucleotides are TGTGCTAGTGGTTTAGGAGGCTACAATGAGCAGTTCTTC.

This chain connects TRBV20-1 to TRBJ1-1, with D possibly TRBD1 on 5 matching bases. CDR1 and CDR2 from the germline V gene are DFQATT and SNEGSKA (reference sequence). The CDR3 extends over 14 amino acids. The V end was cut by 3 bases, the J end by 2 bases, with 13 bases between. CDR3 coding DNA: TGCAGTGCTAGTGTAGTTCAGGGTAACACTGAAGCTTTCTTT. Protein sequence: CSASVVQGNTEAFF.

This sequence joins TRBV9 and TRBJ2-3; D perhaps matches TRBD2 (6 bases). V gave up 0 bases and J gave up 2 bases, with 10 bases separating them. Germline V CDR1 and CDR2: SGDLS, YYNGEE. The length of the CDR3 is 15 residues. The chain's CDR3 is CASSVAGEYTDTQYF. The CDR3 DNA reads as TGTGCCAGCAGCGTAGCGGGGGAGTACACAGATACGCAGTATTTT.

The rearrangement joins TRBV5-5 to TRBJ1-1; no clear D. CDR1 and CDR2 (germline): SGHKS, YYEKEE (reference sequence). The CDR3 is 14 residues long. With 5 bases removed from V and 0 bases from J, the gap between germline ends came to 11 bases. CDR3 region: CASSPSRMNTEAFF. CDR3 in DNA: TGTGCCAGCAGTCCTAGTCGGATGAACACTGAAGCTTTCTTT.

The chain recombines TRBV19 with TRBJ2-1; D unresolved. The germline gives CDR1 LNHDA, CDR2 SQIVND (reference sequence). The CDR3 extends over 13 amino acids. Trimming removed 8 bases at V and 6 bases at J, with 14 bases between. Written as DNA, the CDR3 is TGTGCCAGTGGGATGGCACCGGCCAATGAGCAGTTCTTC. As protein: CASGMAPANEQFF.

The genes are TRBV19 and TRBJ2-2, with D maybe TRBD1 (7 bases). Looked up from germline, CDR1 is LNHDA and CDR2 is SQIVND (reference sequence). This CDR3 comprises 16 residues. Trimming left V 5 bases short and J 9 bases short, with 22 bases between. CDR3 nucleotide sequence: TGTGCCAGTAGTCCAGAGGGCAGGGGGGCCTCCTGGGAGCTGTTTTTT. Its translation is CASSPEGRGASWELFF. Based on the CDR3 plus reference TRBV19 and TRBJ2-2, the full variable domain is DGGITQSPKYLFRKEGQNVTLSCEQNLNHDAMYWYRQDPGQGLRLIYYSQIVNDFQKGDIAEGYSVSREKKESFPLTVTSAQKNPTAFYLCASSPEGRGASWELFFGEGSRLTVL.

The chain has TRBV28 and TRBJ2-5, with TRBD1 matching over 11 bases. In germline, CDR1 is MDHEN, CDR2 SYDVKM. This CDR3 has 19 residues. The trim removed 7 bases at V and 5 bases at J, leaving 21 bases unmatched. The CDR3 loop is CASMRGTGGSGARRETQYF. DNA of the CDR3: TGTGCCAGCATGAGGGGGACAGGGGGAAGCGGGGCCCGTAGGGAGACCCAGTACTTC.

V and J are TRBV27 and TRBJ1-4, with D perhaps matching TRBD1 (5 bases). With 6 bases removed from V and 8 bases from J, the gap between germline ends came to 19 bases. The length of the CDR3 is 15 residues. Germline lookup yields CDR1 MNHEY and CDR2 SMNVEV (reference sequence). CDR3 sequence: CASSLGPGRHEKLFF. The CDR3 DNA sequence: TGTGCCAGCAGCCTAGGGCCAGGGAGGCACGAAAAACTGTTTTTT.

The rearrangement uses TRBV19 and TRBJ2-1, with D perhaps TRBD1 or TRBD2 (5 bases each). V was cut by 6 bases and J by 5 bases, with 23 bases left in between. Germline CDR1 is LNHDA and CDR2 is SQIVND (reference sequence). The CDR3 contains 17 residues. This CDR3 reads CASSSWGNAQGDNEQFF. CDR3 sequence (DNA): TGTGCCAGTAGCTCCTGGGGGAACGCCCAGGGTGACAATGAGCAGTTCTTC. Looking up the rest from reference TRBV19 and TRBJ2-1 gives the full variable domain: DGGITQSPKYLFRKEGQNVTLSCEQNLNHDAMYWYRQDPGQGLRLIYYSQIVNDFQKGDIAEGYSVSREKKESFPLTVTSAQKNPTAFYLCASSSWGNAQGDNEQFFGPGTRLTVL.

Regarding this clone: This could be a read error, since a much larger clone is one nucleotide away. The rearrangement uses TRBV11-3 and TRBJ1-1, with D unresolved. Germline V lookup: CDR1 SGHNT, CDR2 YENEEA. There are 13 residues in the CDR3. The ends were cut back, 0 bases at V and 1 base at J, with 3 bases in the middle. The CDR3 loop reads CASSLERNTEAFF. The CDR3 region has the DNA TGTGCCAGCAGCTTAGAAAGGAACACTGAAGCTTTCTTT.

This clone was counted between two and nine times. The gene calls are TRBV5-4 and TRBJ2-7; D not certain. Per germline, CDR1 SGHNT and CDR2 YYREEE (reference sequence). Trimming took off 4 bases at V and 4 bases at J, with 15 bases between the two ends. The length of the CDR3 is 14 residues. The CDR3 bases are TGTGCCAGCAGCCGGATTGGGGTGAGATACGAGCAGTACTTC. Residues: CASSRIGVRYEQYF.

The chain uses TRBV21-1 and TRBJ2-6; TRBD1 was called by the table and not checked on the DNA. TRBV21-1 is a pseudogene locus. The CDR3 loop spans 17 amino acids. The CDR3 is CASSTNGTGSGANVLTF. The CDR3 DNA reads TGTGCCAGCAGCACAAACGGGACAGGGAGTGGGGCCAACGTCCTGACTTTC.

The V call is TRBV15, the J call TRBJ2-5, with TRBD2 identical over 7 bases. In germline, CDR1 is LNHNV, CDR2 YYDKDF (reference sequence). This CDR3 comprises 17 residues. V shed 1 base and J 7 bases; nucleotides not matched to a gene: 15. The CDR3 DNA sequence: TGTGCCACCAGCAGAGGTCCGGAGGGGCTAGCGGCCCTGACCCAGTACTTC. It yields the protein CATSRGPEGLAALTQYF.

The rearrangement joins TRBV27 to TRBJ1-1; weak D call: TRBD1 (5 bases). CDR1 is MNHEY, CDR2 SMNVEV, per germline (reference sequence). The CDR3 totals 15 residues. The V and J ends lost 1 base and 3 bases respectively, with 12 bases between them. The CDR3 DNA reads TGTGCCAGCAGTTTATACGGGGCAACGGACACTGAAGCTTTCTTT. Its protein is CASSLYGATDTEAFF.

The chain joins TRBV14 to TRBJ2-7; no clear D. Germline CDR1 and CDR2: SGHDN and FVKESK. CDR3 size: 14 residues. V gave up 1 base and J gave up 5 bases, with 12 bases separating them. CDR3 protein: CASSQVVGWDEQYF. The CDR3 DNA sequence: TGTGCCAGCAGCCAAGTAGTGGGGTGGGACGAGCAGTACTTC.

This clone was seen only once. This rearrangement joins TRBV5-4 to TRBJ2-1; 8 nucleotides match TRBD2. Trimming took 1 base from V and 6 from J; bases not matched to a gene: 12. CDR1 is SGHNT, CDR2 YYREEE, per germline (reference sequence). This CDR3 comprises 17 residues. The CDR3 DNA reads TGTGCCAGCAGCTTGTCAGCGGGAGCCCCTCTCCCCAATGAGCAGTTCTTC. Its protein product is CASSLSAGAPLPNEQFF.

The chain combines TRBV7-9 with TRBJ2-6, with unresolved D. The CDR3 length is 15 residues. Trimming shortened V by 5 bases and J by 0 bases, and 8 bases separated the two germline ends. Germline assignment: CDR1 SEHNR and CDR2 FQNEAQ (reference sequence). The CDR3 here is CASSPGSSGANVLTF. DNA for the CDR3: TGTGCCAGCAGCCCAGGTAGCTCTGGGGCCAACGTCCTGACTTTC.